The 8 T cell receptor beta chains reported below all come from one sample, sequenced in a study of cytomegalovirus exposure and HLA in healthy donors (dated by TCRdb to between 2016 and 2019). The library was built by means of the immunoSEQ multiplex PCR assay. Drawn from immuneACCESS, this table holds only the in-frame rearrangements with V and J called that TCRdb kept. Clones are partly lost; checked studies trace under half to an unresolved V gene and leave the rest unexplained. Within this sample are some 46,000 clones, with 80% to 95% of them counted one time only. Of the sample, more than 4.5% is held by the ten largest clones. Input material: PBMCs. These TCRs come from a man aged 18-30 years in good health and CMV-seronegative.

J is TRBJ2-1 and V is TRBV28; a possible D gene is TRBD1 (6 bases). V shed 3 bases and J shed 15 bases, with 15 bases lying between them. The CDR3 is 12 amino acids. Germline V gene sequence: CDR1 MDHEN, CDR2 SYDVKM. The CDR3 loop reads CASSLSGGIRFF. The CDR3 bases are TGTGCCAGCAGTTTGAGTGGGGGCATTCGGTTCTTC. Supplemented by reference TRBV28 and TRBJ2-1, the full variable domain reads DVKVTQSSRYLVKRTGEKVFLECVQDMDHENMFWYRQDPGLGLRLIYFSYDVKMKEKGDIPEGYSVSREKKERFSLILESASTNQTSMYLCASSLSGGIRFFGPGTRLTVL.

The genes are TRBV7-2 and TRBJ1-1, with 11 bases fitting TRBD1. The V gene's germline CDR1 is SGHTA and CDR2 FQGNSA. This CDR3 is 15 amino acids long. After removal of 4 bases from V and 8 bases from J, the junction contained 9 bases not matched to a gene. In DNA form, the CDR3 reads TGTGCCAGCAGCTCACACCCCGGGACAGGGGGAGAAGCTTTCTTT. It translates to CASSSHPGTGGEAFF.

J is TRBJ2-5 and V is TRBV5-6; 11 positions agree with TRBD1. The CDR3 has 16 amino acids. Germline-derived CDR1 and CDR2 are SGHDT and YYEEEE. V lost 8 bases to trimming and J lost 4 bases; unmatched junction nucleotides: 13. The CDR3 loop is CASSEARTGGGETQYF. The CDR3 nucleotides read TGTGCCAGTTCCGAGGCCCGGACAGGGGGCGGAGAGACCCAGTACTTC.

CDR3 in amino acids: CASSFYVNEQYF. CDR3 in DNA: TGTGCCAGCAGCTTCTACGTGAACGAGCAGTACTTC. The chain couples TRBV11-2 to TRBJ2-7, with D hard to call. The germline V and J ends were trimmed by 3 bases and 5 bases, with 8 bases remaining between them. Germline V gives CDR1 SGHAT, CDR2 FQNNGV. There are 12 residues in the CDR3.

This chain links TRBV29-1 with TRBJ1-1; TRBD1 agrees at 7 bases. This CDR3 has 12 residues. Germline V gives CDR1 SQVTM, CDR2 ANQGSEA. V shed 4 bases, J shed 1 base, and the junction held 0 bases outside the gene matches. The CDR3 spells CSVGQGNTEAFF. In nucleotides, the CDR3 is TGCAGCGTTGGACAGGGGAACACTGAAGCTTTCTTT.

The chain joins TRBV25-1 to TRBJ1-1; D possibly corresponds to TRBD1 (6 bases). Germline CDR1 reads MGHDK; CDR2 reads SYGVNS. The CDR3 totals 14 residues. V was cut by 4 bases and J by 5 bases, with 14 bases left in between. This chain's CDR3 is CASSVGQGWTEAFF. CDR3 nucleotide sequence: TGTGCCAGCAGTGTAGGGCAGGGGTGGACTGAAGCTTTCTTT.

This chain uses TRBV7-8 with TRBJ1-6; 9 bases agree with TRBD1. Germline CDR1 and CDR2: SGHVS and FQNEAQ. Losses at the gene ends were 2 bases for V and 10 bases for J; bases not matched to a gene: 12. The CDR3 covers 17 residues. For the CDR3, the DNA is TGTGCCAGCAGCTTAACAGGGTTTGGGACAGGGTCCTCACCCCTCCACTTT. Its translation: CASSLTGFGTGSSPLHF. Looking up the rest from reference TRBV7-8 and TRBJ1-6 gives the full variable domain: GAGVSQSPRYKVAKRGQDVALRCDPISGHVSLFWYQQALGQGPEFLTYFQNEAQLDKSGLPSDRFFAERPEGSVSTLKIQRTQQEDSAVYLCASSLTGFGTGSSPLHFGNGTRLTVT.

The J gene is TRBJ2-5, the V gene TRBV5-1; 11 bases fit TRBD2. There are 16 residues in the CDR3. The J segment lost 4 bases and the V segment lost 0 bases, leaving 5 bases of the junction unmatched. From germline, CDR1 is SGHRS and CDR2 YFSETQ. CDR3 loop: CASSLDPLAGAETQYF. CDR3 nucleotide sequence: TGCGCCAGCAGCTTGGACCCACTAGCGGGGGCAGAGACCCAGTACTTC.